These 21 T cell receptor beta chains were sequenced from one sample in a study of CD4 T cells in relation to SARS-CoV-2 and coronaviruses. Method: immunoSEQ multiplex PCR; TCRdb's copy keeps in-frame clones and lacks some. The sample carries tens of thousands of clones, about three quarters recorded once. No antigen has been identified for these receptors. The material sequenced was memory CD4+ T cells from PBMCs, cultured in vitro. These receptors all stem from an adult with COVID-19.

The chain has TRBV2 and TRBJ1-2, with D tentatively TRBD1 (6 bases). Germline V gives CDR1 SNHLY, CDR2 FYNNEI. Trimming cost V 4 bases and J 6 bases, with 24 bases left between them. The CDR3 length is 17 residues. This CDR3 is CASSVGLSGALSDGYTF. The CDR3, as DNA: TGTGCCAGCAGTGTTGGCCTTTCGGGGGCCTTGTCCGATGGCTACACCTTC.

The chain is built from TRBV6-6 and TRBJ2-7; TRBD1 is a possible D gene (5 bases). Germline values: CDR1 MNHNY, CDR2 SVGAGI (reference sequence). There are 13 residues in the CDR3. Trimming removed 7 bases from V and 2 bases from J, with 12 bases in between. For the CDR3, the DNA is TGTGCCAGCACCTACGACAGAACCTACGAGCAGTACTTC. Residues: CASTYDRTYEQYF.

The chain employs TRBV19 and TRBJ2-1; TRBD2 matches 10 bases. The CDR3 extends over 18 amino acids. Trimming cost V 3 bases and J 0 bases; bases outside gene matches: 8. Germline CDR1 and CDR2: LNHDA and SQIVND (reference sequence). The CDR3 DNA reads TGTGCCAGTAGTATCCTAGCGGGGGACCTAAGCTCCTACAATGAGCAGTTCTTC. It yields the protein CASSILAGDLSSYNEQFF. The entire variable domain, with the rest obtained from reference TRBV19 and TRBJ2-1, is as follows: DGGITQSPKYLFRKEGQNVTLSCEQNLNHDAMYWYRQDPGQGLRLIYYSQIVNDFQKGDIAEGYSVSREKKESFPLTVTSAQKNPTAFYLCASSILAGDLSSYNEQFFGPGTRLTVL.

The chain is built from TRBV10-1 and TRBJ2-1; 7 bases agree with TRBD1. The germline V gene has CDR1 WNHNN and CDR2 SYGVQD (reference sequence). The CDR3 covers 15 residues. The junction had 6 bases not matched to a gene; V was cut back by 2 bases and J by 5 bases. In nucleotides, the CDR3 is TGCGCCAGCAGTGAGAGCCGGACAGGTAACAATGAGCAGTTCTTC. Translating gives CASSESRTGNNEQFF.

The rearrangement links TRBV18 to TRBJ2-2; 10 bases are a match to TRBD2. The CDR3 consists of 16 residues. CDR1 and CDR2 (germline): KGHSH, LQKENI. The V segment lost 3 bases and the J segment 7 bases; nucleotides outside the gene matches: 8. The CDR3 is CASSPVAGGAVGELFF. DNA for the CDR3: TGTGCCAGCTCACCGGTAGCGGGAGGCGCAGTCGGGGAGCTGTTTTTT.

The gene calls are TRBV21-1 and TRBJ2-6; the tabulated D call, TRBD2, remains unverified against the DNA. TRBV21-1 is a known pseudogene. The CDR3 runs to 18 residues. The CDR3 nucleotides are TGTGCCAGCAGCAATTGCGGGGGGCGCCTCCCTGGGGCCAACGTCCTGACTTTC. Protein: CASSNCGGRLPGANVLTF.

The rearrangement uses TRBV29-1 and TRBJ2-1, with a weak D call TRBD2 (5 bases). Germline V lookup: CDR1 SQVTM, CDR2 ANQGSEA. This CDR3 is built from 17 residues. V was cut by 0 bases and J by 0 bases, with 15 bases left in between. The CDR3 loop reads CSVEDLRGWSSYNEQFF. Written as DNA, the CDR3 is TGCAGCGTTGAAGATCTCCGCGGGTGGAGCTCCTACAATGAGCAGTTCTTC.

The table lists this clone with a few counts. This sequence joins TRBV7-9 and TRBJ1-6, with 8 bases lining up with TRBD1. The CDR3 has 14 residues. V lost 5 bases to trimming and J lost 9 bases; unmatched junction nucleotides: 6. The germline V gene has CDR1 SEHNR and CDR2 FQNEAQ (reference sequence). The DNA for the CDR3 is TGTGCCAGCAGCCGGACAGGGCAGGGTTCACCCCTCCACTTT. This gives the protein CASSRTGQGSPLHF.

This chain joins TRBV2 and TRBJ2-5; a possible D gene is TRBD2 (6 bases). V lost 6 bases to trimming and J lost 2 bases, with 16 bases between them. This CDR3 is 15 amino acids long. Germline V CDR1 and CDR2: SNHLY, FYNNEI. The DNA for the CDR3 is TGTGCCAGCAGGGGTCAGACTAGTTATCAAGAGACCCAGTACTTC. Amino acid sequence: CASRGQTSYQETQYF.

This clone was counted a single time. This chain links TRBV6-6 with TRBJ2-6; TRBD1 matches 10 bases. There are 16 residues in the CDR3. The germline gives CDR1 MNHNY, CDR2 SVGAGI (reference sequence). The V segment lost 8 bases and the J segment 3 bases; nucleotides outside the gene matches: 7. The CDR3 spells CASSKTGGNGANVLTF. For the CDR3, the DNA is TGTGCCAGCTCGAAGACAGGGGGCAATGGGGCCAACGTCCTGACTTTC.

The V and J genes are TRBV28 and TRBJ2-1, with D tentatively TRBD1 (6 bases). The V gene lost 6 bases and the J gene lost 14 bases, with 17 bases spanning the gap. This CDR3 has 12 residues. Germline values: CDR1 MDHEN, CDR2 SYDVKM. CDR3 amino acids: CASRAVAGVKFF. In DNA, the CDR3 is TGTGCCAGCAGGGCCGTGGCAGGGGTGAAGTTCTTC.

Written as DNA, the CDR3 is TGTGCCAGCAGGCAAGACGTAGGGACTTACAATGAGCAGTTCTTC. Translated: CASRQDVGTYNEQFF. The chain recombines TRBV5-4 with TRBJ2-1; perhaps TRBD2 as D (6 bases). The germline V gene encodes CDR1 SGHNT and CDR2 YYREEE (reference sequence). This CDR3 is built from 15 residues. The V end was cut by 5 bases, the J end by 4 bases, with 16 bases between. Full variable domain (remainder filled in from reference TRBV5-4 and TRBJ2-1): ETGVTQSPTHLIKTRGQQVTLRCSSQSGHNTVSWYQQALGQGPQFIFQYYREEENGRGNFPPRFSGLQFPNYSSELNVNALELDDSALYLCASRQDVGTYNEQFFGPGTRLTVL.

The genes are TRBV21-1 and TRBJ1-2. TRBV21-1 counts as a pseudogene. The CDR3 extends over 17 amino acids. In DNA, the CDR3 is TGTGCCAGCAGCAAAGTCGCGGGGCCCTTAGCTAACTATGGCTACACCTTC. It encodes CASSKVAGPLANYGYTF.

This clone was picked up a small number of times. The chain carries TRBV9 and TRBJ2-7; 8 bases are shared with TRBD1. Germline CDR1 and CDR2: SGDLS and YYNGEE. J was trimmed by 6 bases and V by 3 bases; bases with no gene match: 2. This CDR3 has 12 amino acids. CDR3 sequence reads: CASSGTGGEQYF. CDR3 bases: TGTGCCAGCAGCGGTACAGGGGGCGAGCAGTACTTC.

The rearrangement uses TRBV5-1 and TRBJ2-5, with 8 bases aligning to TRBD2. Germline V gene data show CDR1 as SGHRS and CDR2 as YFSETQ. The CDR3 covers 18 residues. The J segment lost 3 bases and the V segment lost 3 bases, leaving 16 bases of the junction unmatched. Written as DNA, the CDR3 is TGCGCCAGCAGCTCGACACCCCCGGGGACTAGACTCAAAGAGACCCAGTACTTC. The encoded protein is CASSSTPPGTRLKETQYF.

This clone is medium-sized by share. The chain joins TRBV7-9 to TRBJ2-7, with D perhaps matching TRBD1 (5 bases). The CDR3 is made up of 14 amino acids. V gave up 5 bases and J gave up 5 bases, with 16 bases separating them. CDR1 and CDR2 (germline): SEHNR, FQNEAQ (reference sequence). The chain's CDR3 is CASSRSAGPHEQYF. CDR3 nucleotide sequence: TGTGCCAGCAGCCGAAGTGCAGGGCCCCACGAGCAGTACTTC.

The V and J genes are TRBV7-3 and TRBJ2-1; 12 bases align to TRBD2. Germline loops: CDR1 SGHTA, CDR2 FQGTGA. V lost 0 bases, J lost 9 bases, and 9 bases stayed unmatched. The length of the CDR3 is 17 residues. The chain's CDR3 is CASSLTFRTSGESEQFF. CDR3 nucleotides: TGTGCCAGCAGCTTAACGTTCCGGACTAGCGGGGAGAGTGAGCAGTTCTTC.

This clone was counted a few times. The rearrangement joins TRBV5-5 to TRBJ2-1; 9 positions agree with TRBD2. Germline loops: CDR1 SGHKS, CDR2 YYEKEE (reference sequence). CDR3 length equals 15 residues. The V segment lost 7 bases and the J segment 0 bases; nucleotides outside the gene matches: 5. CDR3 sequence: CASGREGSSYNEQFF. CDR3 DNA: TGTGCCAGCGGGCGGGAGGGAAGCTCCTACAATGAGCAGTTCTTC.

V is TRBV3-1 (or the pseudogene TRBV3-2) and J is TRBJ2-3, with D tentatively TRBD2 (5 bases). From germline, CDR1 is LGHDT and CDR2 YNNKEL (reference sequence). The CDR3 extends over 14 amino acids. The V and J ends lost 1 base and 10 bases respectively, with 15 bases between them. CDR3 residues: CASSQGPGKSAQYF. The CDR3 DNA is TGTGCCAGCAGCCAAGGCCCGGGGAAATCTGCGCAGTATTTT.

The chain links TRBV18 to TRBJ2-2, with 7 bases that match TRBD1. V lost 6 bases and J lost 4; bases outside the gene matches: 11. The CDR3 totals 16 residues. Germline CDR1 is KGHSH and CDR2 is LQKENI. In nucleotides, the CDR3 is TGTGCCAGCTCGAGCCTAACAGGGGCCGGCACCGGGGAGCTGTTTTTT. It encodes CASSSLTGAGTGELFF.

The sample holds a few counts of this clone. The chain is built from TRBV15 and TRBJ1-1; 10 bases are shared with TRBD1. The V gene end was trimmed by 4 bases and the J gene end by 5 bases; junction bases not matched to a gene: 4. The germline gives CDR1 LNHNV, CDR2 YYDKDF (reference sequence). The CDR3 runs 14 residues. CDR3 protein: CATSIRTGGTEAFF. The CDR3 region has the DNA TGTGCCACCAGCATCCGGACAGGGGGGACTGAAGCTTTCTTT.